One and the same sample provided the 5 T cell receptor beta chains below, sequenced in a study of early T cells in non-severe SARS-CoV-2 infection listed by TCRdb under 2021. Libraries were constructed by 5' RACE. This sample was sequenced with a NextSeq 500. TCRdb cleaned the public reads at Q25 with fastp, built clones with MiXCR and kept in-frame beta chains. Rows are unified per CDR3 protein, each entry keeping the most common DNA and genes. Within this sample are some 76,000 distinct CDR3 sequences, with around a sixth of them counted one time only. 12% of the sample is in the top ten clones. The sample consisted of whole blood. These receptors all come from an adult who was a healthcare worker with PCR-confirmed SARS-CoV-2 infection or an uninfected control (not recorded which).

The chain recombines TRBV5-1 with TRBJ2-7; TRBD2 aligns across 12 bases. Losses at the gene ends were 4 bases for V and 5 bases for J; bases not matched to a gene: 10. Germline CDR1 and CDR2: SGHRS and YFSETQ. The CDR3 contains 16 residues. The CDR3 region has the DNA TGCGCCAGCAGCCGAAAGTGGTCTAGCGGGGGGGACGAGCAGTACTTC. This codes for CASSRKWSSGGDEQYF.

The sample holds many counts of this clonotype. The genes are TRBV27 and TRBJ1-5; D is perhaps TRBD1 (6 bases). The CDR3 is 15 amino acids. Trimming pared 4 bases from V and 1 base from J, leaving 11 bases between. Germline CDR1 is MNHEY and CDR2 is SMNVEV (reference sequence). The CDR3 DNA reads as TGTGCCAGCAGTTCCCCGGGGGGCAGCAATCAGCCCCAGCATTTT. Its translation is CASSSPGGSNQPQHF.

V gene TRBV7-9 combines with J gene TRBJ1-1; weak D call: TRBD1 (6 bases). The CDR3 has 17 residues. Trimming pared 1 base from V and 2 bases from J, leaving 17 bases between. Germline V gives CDR1 SEHNR, CDR2 FQNEAQ (reference sequence). Here the CDR3 reads CASSLEPRQVKNTEAFF. In DNA, the CDR3 is TGTGCCAGCAGCTTAGAACCCCGACAGGTCAAAAACACTGAAGCTTTCTTT.

This clonotype was counted a few times. The genes are TRBV7-2 and TRBJ2-7; 10 bases align to TRBD2. This CDR3 region has 15 residues. Germline CDR1 is SGHTA and CDR2 is FQGNSA. With V trimmed by 5 bases and J by 2 bases, 6 bases remained unmatched. CDR3 protein: CASSPGTSVAYEQYF. The CDR3 nucleotides read TGTGCCAGCAGCCCCGGGACTAGCGTTGCCTACGAGCAGTACTTC.

This clonotype was picked up a small number of times. The chain couples TRBV7-2 to TRBJ2-7, with 12 positions matching TRBD2. Looked up from germline, CDR1 is SGHTA and CDR2 is FQGNSA. The CDR3 contains 15 residues. After removal of 4 bases from V and 3 bases from J, the junction contained 4 bases not matched to a gene. This chain's CDR3 is CASSSRTSGVYEQYF. The CDR3 DNA sequence: TGTGCCAGCAGCTCGAGGACTAGCGGGGTCTACGAGCAGTACTTC.